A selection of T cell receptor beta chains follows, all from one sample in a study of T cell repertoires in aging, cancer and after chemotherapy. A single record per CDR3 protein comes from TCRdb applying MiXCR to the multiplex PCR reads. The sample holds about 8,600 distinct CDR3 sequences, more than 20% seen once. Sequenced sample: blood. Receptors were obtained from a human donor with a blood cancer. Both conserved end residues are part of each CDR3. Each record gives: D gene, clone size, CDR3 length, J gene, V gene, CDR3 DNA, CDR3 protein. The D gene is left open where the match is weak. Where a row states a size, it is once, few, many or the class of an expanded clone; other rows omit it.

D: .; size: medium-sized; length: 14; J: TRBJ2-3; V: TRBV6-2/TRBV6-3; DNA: TGTGCCAGCAACCCCGGGACTCAAACAGATACGCAGTATTTT; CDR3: CASNPGTQTDTQYF
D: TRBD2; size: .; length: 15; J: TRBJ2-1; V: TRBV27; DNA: TGTGCCAGCAGTTTCGGGACTAGCGGCTACAATGAGCAGTTCTTC; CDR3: CASSFGTSGYNEQFF
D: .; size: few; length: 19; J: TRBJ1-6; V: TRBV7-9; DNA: TGTGCCAGCAGCTTAACAGATAAGGCGACGGGTTACCTTAATTCACCCCTCCACTTT; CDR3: CASSLTDKATGYLNSPLHF
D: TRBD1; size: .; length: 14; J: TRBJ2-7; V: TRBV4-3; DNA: TGCGCCAGCAGCCGAACGGGACAGTCGCACGAGCAGTACTTC; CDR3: CASSRTGQSHEQYF
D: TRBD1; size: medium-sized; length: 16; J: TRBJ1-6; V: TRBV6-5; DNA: TGTGCCAGCAGCCCAAGCGACAGGGCGTTTAATTCACCCCTCCACTTT; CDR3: CASSPSDRAFNSPLHF
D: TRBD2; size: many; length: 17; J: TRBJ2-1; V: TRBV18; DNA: TGTGCCAGCTCATCCCGACTAGCGGGAGGGCCCTACAATGAGCAGTTCTTC; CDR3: CASSSRLAGGPYNEQFF
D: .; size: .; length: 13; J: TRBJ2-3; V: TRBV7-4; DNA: TGTGCCAGCAGCTCTACTAGCACAGATACGCAGTATTTT; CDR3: CASSSTSTDTQYF
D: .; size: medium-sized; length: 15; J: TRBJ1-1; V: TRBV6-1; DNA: TGTGCCAGCAGTGACGGTACAGGTCGGTACACTGAAGCTTTCTTT; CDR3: CASSDGTGRYTEAFF
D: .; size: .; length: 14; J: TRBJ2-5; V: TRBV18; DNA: TGTGCCAGCTCATTCAGTGTGGGCCAAGAGACCCAGTACTTC; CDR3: CASSFSVGQETQYF
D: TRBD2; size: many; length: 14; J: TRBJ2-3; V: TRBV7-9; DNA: TGTGCCAGGAGTAGCGGGGGGCCACCAGATACGCAGTATTTT; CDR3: CARSSGGPPDTQYF
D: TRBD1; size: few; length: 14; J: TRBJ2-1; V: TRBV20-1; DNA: TGCAGTGCTTGCGACAGGGAAGCGTACAATGAGCAGTTCTTC; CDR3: CSACDREAYNEQFF
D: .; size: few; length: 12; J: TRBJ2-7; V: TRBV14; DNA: TGTGCCAGCAGCCAAATGAGGTACGAGCAGTACTTC; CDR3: CASSQMRYEQYF
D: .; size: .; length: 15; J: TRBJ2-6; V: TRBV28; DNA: TGTGCCAGCAGTTTTGGGAGTGGTGGGGCCAACGTCCTGACTTTC; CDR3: CASSFGSGGANVLTF
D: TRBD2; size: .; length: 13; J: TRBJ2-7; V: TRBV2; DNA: TGTGCCAGCAATCGGGGGGACTGGAACGAGCAGTACTTC; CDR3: CASNRGDWNEQYF
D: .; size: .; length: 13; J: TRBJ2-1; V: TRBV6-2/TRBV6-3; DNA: TGTGCCAGCAGTTTCACCGATGTCAATGAGCAGTTCTTC; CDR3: CASSFTDVNEQFF
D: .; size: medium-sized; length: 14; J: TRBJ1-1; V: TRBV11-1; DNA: TGTGCCAGCAGCCCGGGGACCGGAGGCACTGAAGCTTTCTTT; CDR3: CASSPGTGGTEAFF
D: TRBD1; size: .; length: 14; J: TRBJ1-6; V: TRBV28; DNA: TGTGCCAGCAGCTGGGACAGATATAATTCACCCCTCCACTTT; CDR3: CASSWDRYNSPLHF
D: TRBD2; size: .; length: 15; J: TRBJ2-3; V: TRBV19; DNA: TGTGCCAGTAGTAAGGCGGGGGGGCCAGGCGATACGCAGTATTTT; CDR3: CASSKAGGPGDTQYF
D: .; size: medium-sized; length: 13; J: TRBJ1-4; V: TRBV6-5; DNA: TGTGCCAGCAGACCCCGGCCCCTTGAAAAACTGTTTTTT; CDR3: CASRPRPLEKLFF
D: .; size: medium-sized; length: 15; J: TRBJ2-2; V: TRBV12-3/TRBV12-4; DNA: TGTGCCAGCAGTCCCCCGACAGGGAACACCGGGGAGCTGTTTTTT; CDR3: CASSPPTGNTGELFF
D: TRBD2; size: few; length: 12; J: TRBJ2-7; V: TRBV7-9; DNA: TGTGCCAGCAGCTTAGAGCTAGCGGGGCAGTACTTC; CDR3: CASSLELAGQYF
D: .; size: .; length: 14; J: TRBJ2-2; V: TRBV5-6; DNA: TGTGCCAGCAGCTTGGGGCCGAACACCGGGGAGCTGTTTTTT; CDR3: CASSLGPNTGELFF
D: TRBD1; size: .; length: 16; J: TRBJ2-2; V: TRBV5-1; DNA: TGCGCCAGCAGCGGGGACAGGGGGCAAAACACCGGGGAGCTGTTTTTT; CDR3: CASSGDRGQNTGELFF
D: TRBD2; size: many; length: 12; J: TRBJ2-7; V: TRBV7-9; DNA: TGTGCCAGCAGCCCGGGACTAGCGGGAACGTACTTC; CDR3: CASSPGLAGTYF
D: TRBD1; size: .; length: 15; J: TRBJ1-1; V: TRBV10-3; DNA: TGTGCCATCAGTGAGTCACAGGGGGCGAACACTGAAGCTTTCTTT; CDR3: CAISESQGANTEAFF
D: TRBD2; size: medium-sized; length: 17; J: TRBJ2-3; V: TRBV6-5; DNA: TGTGCCAGCAGTTTAAGCGGGGGTCACCTCAACACAGATACGCAGTATTTT; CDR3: CASSLSGGHLNTDTQYF
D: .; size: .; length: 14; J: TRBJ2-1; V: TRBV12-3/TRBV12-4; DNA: TGTGCCAGCAGGGTAGGGTACGGGCTTAATGAGCAGTTCTTC; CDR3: CASRVGYGLNEQFF
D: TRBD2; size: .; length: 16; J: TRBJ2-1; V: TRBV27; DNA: TGTGCCAGCAGCTTGGGGGGCGGGAGGTCCTACAATGAGCAGTTCTTC; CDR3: CASSLGGGRSYNEQFF
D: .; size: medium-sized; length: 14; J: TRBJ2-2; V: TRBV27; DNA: TGTGCCAGCAGTTTATGGCTTAACACCGGGGAGCTGTTTTTT; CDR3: CASSLWLNTGELFF
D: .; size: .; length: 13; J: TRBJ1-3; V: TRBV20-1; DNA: TGCAGTGTCAAAGATCAGACGCAAAACACCATATATTTT; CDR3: CSVKDQTQNTIYF
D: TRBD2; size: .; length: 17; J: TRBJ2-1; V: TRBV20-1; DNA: TGCAGTGCTAGCCCTCCAACTAGCGGCCTATACTACAATGAGCAGTTCTTC; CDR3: CSASPPTSGLYYNEQFF